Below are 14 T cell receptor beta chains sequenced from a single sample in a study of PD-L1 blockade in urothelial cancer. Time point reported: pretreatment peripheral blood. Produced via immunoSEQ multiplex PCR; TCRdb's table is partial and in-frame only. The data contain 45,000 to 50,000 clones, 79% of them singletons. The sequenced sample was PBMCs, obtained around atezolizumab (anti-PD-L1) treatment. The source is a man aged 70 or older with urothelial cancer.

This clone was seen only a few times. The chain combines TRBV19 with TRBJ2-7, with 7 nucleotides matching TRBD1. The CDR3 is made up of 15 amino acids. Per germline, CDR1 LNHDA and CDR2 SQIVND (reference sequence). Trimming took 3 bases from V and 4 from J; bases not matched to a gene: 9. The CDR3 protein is CASSIMTGKLYEQYF. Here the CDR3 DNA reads TGTGCCAGTAGTATTATGACAGGGAAGCTTTACGAGCAGTACTTC. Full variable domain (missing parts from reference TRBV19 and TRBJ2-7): DGGITQSPKYLFRKEGQNVTLSCEQNLNHDAMYWYRQDPGQGLRLIYYSQIVNDFQKGDIAEGYSVSREKKESFPLTVTSAQKNPTAFYLCASSIMTGKLYEQYFGPGTRLTVT.

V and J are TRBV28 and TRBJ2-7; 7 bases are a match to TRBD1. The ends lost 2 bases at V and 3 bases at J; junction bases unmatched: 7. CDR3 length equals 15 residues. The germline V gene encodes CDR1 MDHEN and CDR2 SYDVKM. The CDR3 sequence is CASSLARTGDYEQYF. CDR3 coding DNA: TGTGCCAGCAGTTTAGCTCGGACAGGCGACTACGAGCAGTACTTC.

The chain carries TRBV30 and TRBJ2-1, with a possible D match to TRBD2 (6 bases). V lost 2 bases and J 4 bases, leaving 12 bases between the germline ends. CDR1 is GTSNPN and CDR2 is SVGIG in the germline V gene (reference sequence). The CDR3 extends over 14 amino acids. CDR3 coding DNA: TGTGCCTGGAGTCCACTAGCAGCATACAATGAGCAGTTCTTC. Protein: CAWSPLAAYNEQFF.

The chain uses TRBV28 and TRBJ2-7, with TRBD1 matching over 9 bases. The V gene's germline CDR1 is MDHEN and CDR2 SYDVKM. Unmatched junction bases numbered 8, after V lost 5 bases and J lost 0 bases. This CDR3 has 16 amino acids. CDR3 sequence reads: CASSPGQGKISYEQYF. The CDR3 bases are TGTGCCAGCAGTCCCGGACAGGGGAAGATCTCCTACGAGCAGTACTTC.

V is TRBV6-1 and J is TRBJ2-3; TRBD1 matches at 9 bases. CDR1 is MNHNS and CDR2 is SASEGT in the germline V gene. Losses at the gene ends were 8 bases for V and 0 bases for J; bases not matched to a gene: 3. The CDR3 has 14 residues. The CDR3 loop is CASLQGASTDTQYF. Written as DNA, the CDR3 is TGTGCCAGCCTACAGGGGGCTAGCACAGATACGCAGTATTTT.

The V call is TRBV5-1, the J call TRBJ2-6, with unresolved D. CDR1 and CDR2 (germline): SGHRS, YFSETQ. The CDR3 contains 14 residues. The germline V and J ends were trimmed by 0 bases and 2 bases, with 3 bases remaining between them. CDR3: CASSLAAGANVLTF. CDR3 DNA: TGCGCCAGCAGCTTGGCTGCTGGGGCCAACGTCCTGACTTTC.

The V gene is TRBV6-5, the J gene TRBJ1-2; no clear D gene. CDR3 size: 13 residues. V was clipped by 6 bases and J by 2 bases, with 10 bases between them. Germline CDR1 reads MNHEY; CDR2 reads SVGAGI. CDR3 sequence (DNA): TGTGCCAGCAGCCCAGAGGAAAACTATGGCTACACCTTC. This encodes CASSPEENYGYTF.

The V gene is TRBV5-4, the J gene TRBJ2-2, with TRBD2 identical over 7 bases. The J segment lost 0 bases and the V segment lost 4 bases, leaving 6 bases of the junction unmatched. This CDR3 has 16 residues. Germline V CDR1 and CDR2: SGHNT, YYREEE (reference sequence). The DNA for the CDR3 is TGTGCCAGCAGCCCTGTAGCGGGCACGAACACCGGGGAGCTGTTTTTT. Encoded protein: CASSPVAGTNTGELFF.

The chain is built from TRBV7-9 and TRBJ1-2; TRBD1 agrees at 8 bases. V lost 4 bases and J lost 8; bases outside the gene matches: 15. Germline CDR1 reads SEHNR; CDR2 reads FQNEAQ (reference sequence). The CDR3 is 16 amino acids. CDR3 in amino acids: CASSSPSVRQGKGYTF. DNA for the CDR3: TGTGCCAGCAGCTCCCCGTCGGTTAGACAGGGGAAAGGCTACACCTTC.

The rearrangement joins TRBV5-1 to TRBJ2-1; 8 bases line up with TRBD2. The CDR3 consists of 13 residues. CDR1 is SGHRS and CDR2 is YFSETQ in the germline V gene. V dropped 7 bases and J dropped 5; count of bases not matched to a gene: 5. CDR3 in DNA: TGCGCCAGCCGACTAGCGCTTGACAATGAGCAGTTCTTC. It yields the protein CASRLALDNEQFF.

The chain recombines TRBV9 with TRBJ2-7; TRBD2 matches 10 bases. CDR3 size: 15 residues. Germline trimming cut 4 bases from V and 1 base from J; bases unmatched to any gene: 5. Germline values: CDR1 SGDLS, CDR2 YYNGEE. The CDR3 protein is CASSPRTSGSYEQYF. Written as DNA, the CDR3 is TGTGCCAGCAGCCCAAGGACTAGCGGTTCCTACGAGCAGTACTTC.

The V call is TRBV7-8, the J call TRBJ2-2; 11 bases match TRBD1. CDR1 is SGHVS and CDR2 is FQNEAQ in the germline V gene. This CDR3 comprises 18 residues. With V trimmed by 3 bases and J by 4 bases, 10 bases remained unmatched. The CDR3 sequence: CASSFFMTGTGGTGELFF. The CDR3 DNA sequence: TGTGCCAGCAGCTTTTTCATGACCGGGACAGGGGGCACCGGGGAGCTGTTTTTT.

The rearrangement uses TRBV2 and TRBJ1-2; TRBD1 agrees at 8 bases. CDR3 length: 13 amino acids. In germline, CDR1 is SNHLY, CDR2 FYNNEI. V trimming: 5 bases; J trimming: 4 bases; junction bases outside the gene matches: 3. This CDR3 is CASSTQGAYGYTF. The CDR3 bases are TGTGCCAGCAGTACTCAGGGGGCCTATGGCTACACCTTC. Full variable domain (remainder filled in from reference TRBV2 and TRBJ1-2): EPEVTQTPSHQVTQMGQEVILRCVPISNHLYFYWYRQILGQKVEFLVSFYNNEISEKSEIFDDQFSVERPDGSNFTLKIRSTKLEDSAMYFCASSTQGAYGYTFGSGTRLTVV.

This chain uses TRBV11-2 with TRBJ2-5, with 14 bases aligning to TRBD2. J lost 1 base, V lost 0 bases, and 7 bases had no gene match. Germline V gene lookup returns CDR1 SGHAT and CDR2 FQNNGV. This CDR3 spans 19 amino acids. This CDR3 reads CASSLDLKGLAGVQETQYF. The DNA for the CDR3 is TGTGCCAGCAGCTTAGATTTGAAGGGACTAGCGGGAGTCCAAGAGACCCAGTACTTC.